These T cell receptor beta chains were read from a single sample in a study of beta chain features in type 1 diabetes. Sequenced by immunoSEQ multiplex PCR; TCRdb stores in-frame clones only, minus some. The sample holds roughly 500,000 clones, approximately 10% seen once. The sample was naive CD4+ T cells from blood. These receptors were collected from a young woman in good health. CDR3s include the opening cysteine and the closing phenylalanine or tryptophan. The D gene is left open where the match is weak. Size is stated for part of the rows, as once, few or many counts, or as a class when the clone is expanded.

D	J	size	V	DNA	CDR3
-	TRBJ2-5	-	TRBV10-3	TGTGCCATCAGTGAGGATTTCGTCGAGACCCAGTACTTC	CAISEDFVETQYF
-	TRBJ2-7	few	TRBV10-3	TGTGCCATCAGTGATACAACTAGCTTCGAGCAGTACTTC	CAISDTTSFEQYF
-	TRBJ1-2	-	TRBV19	TGTGCCAGTACCCCGGGACGGGCCTATGGCTACACCTTC	CASTPGRAYGYTF
TRBD1	TRBJ2-5	few	TRBV29-1	TGCAGCGTGGAGACCATATCGGACAGGGAAGAGACCCAGTACTTC	CSVETISDREETQYF
-	TRBJ1-1	-	TRBV5-1	TGCGCCAGCAGCTTGGGTTCCGCGAACACTGAAGCTTTCTTT	CASSLGSANTEAFF
TRBD1	TRBJ1-2	few	TRBV19	TGTGCCAGTAGTATTCGGACAGGGGATGGCTACACCTTC	CASSIRTGDGYTF
-	TRBJ2-5	-	TRBV2	TGTGCCAGCAGTCACCCCGACTACCAGTACTTC	CASSHPDYQYF
-	TRBJ2-1	few	TRBV5-1	TGCGCCAGCAGTCCAACAATGGCGGGCGCGGAGCAGTTCTTC	CASSPTMAGAEQFF
TRBD1	TRBJ1-3	-	TRBV14	TGTGCCAGCAGCTTCGGGACAGGCTCTGGAAACACCATATATTTT	CASSFGTGSGNTIYF
-	TRBJ2-6	-	TRBV27	TGTGCCAGCAGGCTAACTCGGTTAAGCACGAGCTCTGGGGCCAACGTCCTGACTTTC	CASRLTRLSTSSGANVLTF
-	TRBJ2-3	-	TRBV27	TGTGCCAGCAGTTTTCTAGGGGACACAGATACGCAGTATTTT	CASSFLGDTDTQYF
-	TRBJ2-5	few	TRBV5-1	TGCGCCAGCAGCTGGCTGGGGGAGACCCAGTACTTC	CASSWLGETQYF
-	TRBJ2-1	few	TRBV7-6	TGTGCCAGCAGCCTAGTGGGAACCTACAATGAGCAGTTCTTC	CASSLVGTYNEQFF
TRBD2	TRBJ2-7	few	TRBV5-1	TGCGCCAGCAGTACCGTTGCGGGAGATTACGAGCAGTACTTC	CASSTVAGDYEQYF
-	TRBJ1-3	few	TRBV4-2	TGTGCCAGCAGCCAGGGGGACTCTGGAAACACCATATATTTT	CASSQGDSGNTIYF
TRBD1	TRBJ1-1	-	TRBV27	TGTGCCAGCAGTCCCCGACAGGGGCTGACAAAAGCTTTCTTT	CASSPRQGLTKAFF
-	TRBJ2-5	-	TRBV15	TGTGCCACCAGCAGAGATGGGGGGATGGGCGAGACCCAGTACTTC	CATSRDGGMGETQYF
-	TRBJ2-2	-	TRBV5-6	TGTGCCAGCAGCCTCGGGATAACGAGGGAGCTGTTTTTT	CASSLGITRELFF
-	TRBJ2-1	-	TRBV12-5	TGTGCTAGTGGCGGAAATGAGCAGTTCTTC	CASGGNEQFF
-	TRBJ2-5	few	TRBV30	TGTGCCTGGAGTCGGGGCCGCTCAGCCAGAGAGACCCAGTACTTC	CAWSRGRSARETQYF
TRBD2	TRBJ2-7	few	TRBV18	TGTGCCAGCTCACCACCGGCAGGACAGCGGGGGTTAGAGCAGTACTTC	CASSPPAGQRGLEQYF
-	TRBJ2-7	-	TRBV28	TGTGCCAGCAGTTTAGTGGGTGTTAGGGAGCAGTACTTC	CASSLVGVREQYF
-	TRBJ1-2	few	TRBV6-5	TGTGCCAGCAGTTCTCCTGGCTCCTATGGCTACACCTTC	CASSSPGSYGYTF
-	TRBJ2-5	few	TRBV7-9	TGTGCCAGCAGATATCAAGGGTTGGGGCAAGAGACCCAGTACTTC	CASRYQGLGQETQYF
TRBD1	TRBJ1-1	-	TRBV18	TGTGCCAGCTCACCATCTTCGACAGGGATTGTAGTATCTGAAGCTTTCTTT	CASSPSSTGIVVSEAFF
-	TRBJ2-3	few	TRBV14	TGTGCCAGCAGCCGAGACTGGCTCACAGATACGCAGTATTTT	CASSRDWLTDTQYF
TRBD2	TRBJ2-1	-	TRBV18	TGTGCCAGCTCACCAATACTAGCGGGAGGGCCACATGAGCAGTTCTTC	CASSPILAGGPHEQFF
-	TRBJ2-5	few	TRBV7-9	TGTGCCACTGGGGCCAGAAAGGACCTTAAGACCCAGTACTTC	CATGARKDLKTQYF
-	TRBJ2-7	-	TRBV14	TGTGCCAGCAGCCCCGGGGGAGTGCAGTACTTC	CASSPGGVQYF
-	TRBJ1-2	-	TRBV7-2	TGTGCCAGCAGCTCCCAGAGCCTGCCCCTCTATGGCTACACCTTC	CASSSQSLPLYGYTF
-	TRBJ2-3	-	TRBV13	TGTGCCAGCAGCTTAGGCCCGAAAGATACGCAGTATTTT	CASSLGPKDTQYF
TRBD1	TRBJ1-5	few	TRBV5-6	TGTGCCAGCAGCTTGAGCGATCGACAGGGTGATCAGCCCCAGCATTTT	CASSLSDRQGDQPQHF
-	TRBJ2-1	few	TRBV28	TGTGCCAGCAGCCGCACTAGTCTTTCCTACAATGAGCAGTTCTTC	CASSRTSLSYNEQFF
-	TRBJ2-3	few	TRBV28	TGTGCCAGCAGTTTTTCGGCAGGGACGGGAGATACGCAGTATTTT	CASSFSAGTGDTQYF
TRBD1	TRBJ2-1	few	TRBV11-2	TGTGCCAGTTCGACAGGGTTAAGCTCCTACAATGAGCAGTTCTTC	CASSTGLSSYNEQFF
-	TRBJ2-1	-	TRBV9	TGTGCCAGCAGCCCCCTCCCCGGGAATGAGCAGTTCTTC	CASSPLPGNEQFF